The sequence of this T cell receptor beta chain was determined in a study of cytomegalovirus exposure and HLA in healthy donors (dated by TCRdb to 2017 to 2019). General notes on the study: In an earlier analysis of roughly 590 of the donors, 276 Gb of sequence data and 100 million or so unique TCR beta sequences from 150 million to 200 million T cells were reported. All discovery cohort repertoires had been generated on a single sequencing platform. In an earlier analysis of 500 to 650 of the donors, high-throughput TCR beta sequencing was used to judge whether each TCR beta V gene segment behaved as functional or pseudogenic. HLA typing covered class I and class II loci at four-digit resolution. About 310 gigabases of sequencing data and tens of millions of unique TCR sequences were included in an early release covering about 620 HLA-typed donors. Across about 370 genotyped donors of the cohort, an average of roughly 200,000 unique TCR beta nucleotide sequences per donor were sequenced, and 15% to 20% of those sequences were non-productive. Donor age, sex, ethnicity and CMV serostatus were compiled together with the repertoire data. Genome-wide SNP genotypes for about three fifths of the roughly 670 donors were used in a later genetic analysis, which treated that subset as a discovery cohort. Besides the first cohort of some 670 subjects, a separate validation cohort made up of roughly 120 different subjects was used. Of the roughly 400 genotyped donors, approximately 82% fell in the genetic ancestry cluster associated with self-reported Caucasian donors. The number of donors typed differed by locus, with roughly 620-630 for A, B, C, DRB1 and DQB1, approximately 500 for DQA1, about 610 for DPA1, and some 450 for DPB1. A later analysis re-examined previously published TCR beta repertoires from several hundred donors and added high-resolution HLA genotyping to investigate patterns of TCR occurrence. Rather than drawing on any new phenotypic data, the later analysis identified candidate immune exposures from TCR beta sequences and the way those sequences occurred across donors. The T cell repertoires of 666 subjects were profiled by immunosequencing and related to cytomegalovirus serostatus. The study aimed to test whether cataloging public T cell receptors could reveal signatures of past pathogen exposure. The study combined high-throughput TCR immunosequencing, statistical association of individual TCRs with disease status, and machine learning to predict cytomegalovirus infection status. Roughly 5 DR-DQ haplotypes were handled as single units for association and clustering because linkage in the cohort was strong. Beyond this particular receptor, the publication reports: An earlier analysis of approximately 500 of the donors showed that most TCR beta V segments appeared in productive rearrangements either about 87% or about 30% of the time, which broadly matched IMGT annotations. A total of 150 to 200 TCR beta chains were listed by the study as associated with cytomegalovirus. A few of the identified cytomegalovirus-associated TCR beta chains were confirmed in vitro to be specific for cytomegalovirus antigens. In a later analysis, the rate of TCR association differed among HLA loci, with DRB1 alleles having the most associated TCRs and HLA-C alleles having the fewest. While some public TCRs were present in many individuals, most TCR sequences turned up only very rarely across donors. In a later genetic analysis, a missense DCLRE1C variant was associated with V-gene and J-gene trimming of TCR beta chains, and the association was replicated in an independent cohort. In both the original and validation cohorts, the classifier was reported to diagnose cytomegalovirus status with high specificity and sensitivity. A further reported finding was that TCR beta sequences accurately predicted the HLA-A and HLA-B alleles for most subjects in the first cohort. According to the authors, the approach could potentially be generalized to other disease states and immunological phenotypes. In a later genetic analysis, fewer N-insertions in productive TCRs were reported among donors in an Asian-associated ancestry cluster than the roughly 700-donor mean. Because some donors lacked HLA typing at each locus, the association tests relied only on the typed subset. A group of highly shared sequence variants was considered likely to be a technical artifact of the sequencing pipeline. Several of the top co-occurrence clusters appeared to be linked to parvovirus B19, influenza, CMV and Epstein-Barr virus, according to a later analysis. Immune exposure information for the cohort was limited to CMV serostatus. A later analysis found that most CMV-associated TCR beta chains appeared HLA-restricted, with HLA associations seemingly driven largely by CMV exposure. Roughly 17 rarely observed V segments, including chromosome 9 orphons, were excluded from the earlier analysis of 550 to 700 of the donors because counts were too low. Presence/absence analyses assumed roughly uniform sequencing depth across donors, an assumption that may not hold. When HLA alleles, especially DR and DQ, strongly co-occurred, TCR associations were difficult to assign to individual alleles. The cohort was sequenced for TCR beta chains only, and without alpha or paired-chain data the features that could be detected were limited. Correlated functional status among segregating V segments might be attributable to linkage disequilibrium, but an unknown experimental factor could not be ruled out. Some IMGT-functional V segments, including TRBV6-2 and TRBV6-3, could not be distinguished by the 87-base-pair reads and were therefore excluded. Specific HLA alleles were associated with 15,000 to 20,000 TCR beta sequences at a false discovery rate of 0.05 in a later analysis. A later analysis found that HLA-associated TCR beta chains were more clonally expanded and had lower generation probabilities than equally common non-associated chains.

Of note for this clone: Its antigen remains undetermined. Base quality data are lacking; no much larger clone is found one base away.

V loses 3 bases at its end and J loses 3 bases; junction bases beyond the gene matches: 4. The germline V gene supplies CDR1 SGHRS and CDR2 YFSETQ. Reading from cysteine to phenylalanine, the CDR3 counts 14 amino acids. Only CDR3 DNA remains: 42 bases, in frame from the first base. The cohort was made up of about 610 healthy bone marrow donors. At the time of sampling, all cohort members were nominally healthy, though unrecorded immune exposures were likely present. The donor tested CMV seronegative, placing the donor among the roughly 340 seronegative members of the cohort. Each donor provided a peripheral blood sample, and peripheral blood mononuclear cells were used for TCR beta sequencing. Genomic DNA was extracted from the blood cell samples with the Qiagen DNeasy Blood Extraction Kit. Libraries were made using the immunoSEQ multiplex PCR assay. The multiplex PCR relied on a mix of 60 forward primers for TCR Vbeta segments and 13 reverse primers for TCR Jbeta segments. The CDR3 region of rearranged TCR beta genes was amplified from genomic DNA with a multiplex PCR assay. The Illumina HiSeq System was used to sequence the amplified TCR beta libraries as 87-base-pair reads. Under the source paper's analysis protocol: A later analysis counted tens of millions of unique TCR beta chains across the 650 to 700 repertoires, and 9 million to 14 million of these chains were shared by at least two donors. To remove PCR and sequencing errors, raw reads were error-corrected and collapsed into unique sequences using a nearest-neighbor algorithm that merged closely related sequences. V, D and J gene segments were assigned by aligning CDR3 sequences to IMGT reference sequences. For a sequence to be retained, a match of at least six nucleotides was required to both a V gene segment and a J gene segment. A rearrangement counted as productive if the CDR3 had no stop codons and remained in frame with V and J, and every other rearrangement counted as non-productive. CDR3 was defined according to IMGT convention as the region running from the second conserved V-encoded cysteine to the conserved J-encoded phenylalanine. In an earlier analysis of 587 of the donors, sequences lacking an unambiguous match to a single V gene segment were excluded. In an earlier analysis of 587 of the donors, V segments were called functional above 56.7% productive rearrangements and were called segregating when the between-donor standard deviation exceeded 5%. A statistical classification framework was developed to diagnose cytomegalovirus status using the catalog of TCR beta chain sequences. A later analysis assigned V and J genes by comparing TCR nucleotide sequences with IMGT/GENE-DB human TR gene sequences. Using the TCRdist pipeline, a later analysis assigned CDR3 sequences along with most-parsimonious VDJ recombination scenarios. In a later analysis, every TCR beta chain was defined by the combination of its CDR3 amino acid sequence and its V-gene family, and reads without a unique V-gene family were dropped. To address suspected cross-contamination and a sequencing artifact, a later analysis removed under 600 highly shared, low-generation-probability nucleotide sequences. In a later analysis, a clonal expansion index was calculated for each public chain from normalized within-repertoire ranks of inferred template counts. In a later analysis, generation probabilities were computed using a VDJ recombination model fitted to out-of-frame rearrangements, and the results were checked against IGoR. Hypergeometric tests were used in a later analysis to score TCR-TCR, TCR-HLA and TCR-CMV co-occurrence, with a repertoire-size bias correction applied to the TCR pairs. False discovery rates were estimated in a later analysis by permuting HLA or CMV assignments 20 times. In a later analysis, co-occurring TCRs were grouped using DBSCAN, and TCRdist sequence similarity was added for clustering within HLA-allele-positive subsets. Repertoires with fewer than 30,000 or more than 120,000 public chains were left out of co-occurrence clustering, as were several repertoires with anomalous nucleotide sharing. TCRdb took this table from immuneACCESS and kept in-frame rearrangements with V and J called. Such tables lack part of the clones; where checked against another copy, unresolved V genes explain under half of the gap, and the rest is unexplained. V, J and clone size reflect that table, while D and trimming were determined from the DNA. Within this sample are about 240,000 clones, with 80% to 90% of them counted one time only. Together, the top ten hold 0.24% of the sample.

Input material: PBMCs. The rearrangement joined TRBV5-1 to TRBJ2-7; 9 bases in the junction line up with TRBD1. The sequence derives from a girl aged 2 to 10 in good health and CMV-seronegative. The DNA sequence follows: TGCGCCAGCAGCTCGACAGGGGGGAGCTACGAGCAGTACTTC. It is translated as CASSSTGGSYEQYF.